The 6 T cell receptor beta chains below all came from one sample that was sequenced in a study of radiation and T cells in renal cell carcinoma. Only in-frame clones appear in the TCRdb table, and some are missing; sequencing was by immunoSEQ multiplex PCR. The sample has over 120,000 clones, nearly 90% seen once. The time point here: baseline pretreatment blood. The treatment is: 15 Gy SBRT to primary tumor, nephrectomy 4 weeks later. The sequencing used blood, collected from a patient whose treatment included radiotherapy and nephrectomy. The receptors derive from a woman aged 45-60 years with renal cell carcinoma.

The chain carries TRBV18 and TRBJ2-7; D could derive from TRBD1 or TRBD2 (5 bases each). Germline V gene data show CDR1 as KGHSH and CDR2 as LQKENI. The CDR3 sequence is 15 residues long. The V gene lost 2 bases and the J gene lost 2 bases, with 13 bases spanning the gap. The CDR3 reads CASSPSGTGTYEQYF. The DNA of the CDR3 is TGTGCCAGCTCACCAAGTGGGACGGGCACCTACGAGCAGTACTTC.

The rearrangement uses TRBV2 and TRBJ2-3; no definite D call. CDR1 SNHLY and CDR2 FYNNEI come from the germline V gene. This CDR3 is built from 16 residues. V gave up 5 bases and J gave up 1 base, with 16 bases separating them. The CDR3 sequence is CASSLRRTAGTDTQYF. CDR3 bases: TGTGCCAGCAGTCTTCGCAGGACCGCCGGCACAGATACGCAGTATTTT.

The V and J genes are TRBV30 and TRBJ2-3; possibly TRBD1 for D (6 bases). Trimming removed 4 bases from V and 0 bases from J, with 17 bases in between. Germline loops: CDR1 GTSNPN, CDR2 SVGIG (reference sequence). The CDR3 has 16 amino acids. CDR3 DNA: TGTGCCTGGAAGCCTCCCGACAGGCCCAGCACAGATACGCAGTATTTT. The encoded protein is CAWKPPDRPSTDTQYF. Variable domain in full (rest from reference TRBV30 and TRBJ2-3): SQTIHQWPATLVQPVGSPLSLECTVEGTSNPNLYWYRQAAGRGLQLLFYSVGIGQISSEVPQNLSASRPQDRQFILSSKKLLLSDSGFYLCAWKPPDRPSTDTQYFGPGTRLTVL.

The V gene is TRBV7-9, the J gene TRBJ2-5; D uncertain. CDR3 length: 12 amino acids. The germline CDR1 and CDR2 sequences are SEHNR and FQNEAQ (reference sequence). Trimming pared 2 bases from V and 4 bases from J, leaving 5 bases between. The CDR3 sequence: CASSLIGETQYF. CDR3 in DNA: TGTGCCAGCAGCTTAATAGGAGAGACCCAGTACTTC.

The chain uses TRBV7-9 and TRBJ1-4, with D unclear. The germline V gene encodes CDR1 SEHNR and CDR2 FQNEAQ (reference sequence). The CDR3 has 14 amino acids. V was cut by 2 bases and J by 4 bases, with 8 bases left in between. The CDR3 nucleotides are TGTGCCAGCAGCTTAACGACTAATAATGAAAAACTGTTTTTT. As protein: CASSLTTNNEKLFF.

This clone was picked up one time. The chain joins TRBV2 to TRBJ1-4, with 7 bases aligning to TRBD1. The V segment lost 6 bases and the J segment 5 bases; nucleotides outside the gene matches: 6. CDR1 is SNHLY and CDR2 is FYNNEI in the germline V gene. This CDR3 spans 14 amino acids. CDR3 loop: CASRPGQTNEKLFF. CDR3 coding DNA: TGTGCCAGCAGACCGGGACAGACAAATGAAAAACTGTTTTTT.